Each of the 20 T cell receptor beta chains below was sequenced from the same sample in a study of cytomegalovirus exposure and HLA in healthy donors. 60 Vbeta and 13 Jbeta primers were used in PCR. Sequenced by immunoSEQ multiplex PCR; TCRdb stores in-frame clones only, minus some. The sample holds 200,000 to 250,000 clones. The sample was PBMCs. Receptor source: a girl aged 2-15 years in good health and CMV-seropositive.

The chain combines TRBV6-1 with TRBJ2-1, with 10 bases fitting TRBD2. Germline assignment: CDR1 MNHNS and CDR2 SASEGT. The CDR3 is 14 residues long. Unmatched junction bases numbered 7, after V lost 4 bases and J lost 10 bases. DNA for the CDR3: TGTGCCAGCAGTGGACTAGCGGGCCCTCGGGAGCAGTTCTTC. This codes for CASSGLAGPREQFF.

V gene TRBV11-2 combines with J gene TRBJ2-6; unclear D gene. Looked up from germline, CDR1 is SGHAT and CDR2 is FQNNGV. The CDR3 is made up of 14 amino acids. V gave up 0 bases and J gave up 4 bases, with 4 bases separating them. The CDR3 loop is CASSLDQGANVLTF. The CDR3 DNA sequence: TGTGCCAGCAGCTTAGACCAGGGGGCCAACGTCCTGACTTTC. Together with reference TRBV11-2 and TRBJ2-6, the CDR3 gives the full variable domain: EAGVAQSPRYKIIEKRQSVAFWCNPISGHATLYWYQQILGQGPKLLIQFQNNGVVDDSQLPKDRFSAERLKGVDSTLKIQPAKLEDSAVYLCASSLDQGANVLTFGAGSRLTVL.

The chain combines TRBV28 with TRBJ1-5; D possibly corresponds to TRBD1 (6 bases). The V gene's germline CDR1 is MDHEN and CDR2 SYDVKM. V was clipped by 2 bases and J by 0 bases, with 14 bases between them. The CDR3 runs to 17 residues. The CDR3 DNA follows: TGTGCCAGCAGTTTAAGCGTGGGACACAATAGCAATCAGCCCCAGCATTTT. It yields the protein CASSLSVGHNSNQPQHF. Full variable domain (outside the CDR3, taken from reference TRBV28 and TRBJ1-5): DVKVTQSSRYLVKRTGEKVFLECVQDMDHENMFWYRQDPGLGLRLIYFSYDVKMKEKGDIPEGYSVSREKKERFSLILESASTNQTSMYLCASSLSVGHNSNQPQHFGDGTRLSIL.

The CDR3 reads CASSYLTDQETQYF. The DNA for the CDR3 is TGTGCCAGTAGTTATCTGACAGATCAAGAGACCCAGTACTTC. This chain joins TRBV19 and TRBJ2-5, with D possibly matching TRBD1 (5 bases). Germline V lookup: CDR1 LNHDA, CDR2 SQIVND (reference sequence). This CDR3 spans 14 amino acids. V shed 5 bases and J shed 2 bases, with 12 bases lying between them.

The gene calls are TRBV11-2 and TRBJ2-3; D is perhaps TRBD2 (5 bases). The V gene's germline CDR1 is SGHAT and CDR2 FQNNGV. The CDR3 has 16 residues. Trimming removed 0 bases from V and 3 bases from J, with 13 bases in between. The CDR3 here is CASSLDRGWGTDTQYF. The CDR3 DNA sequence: TGTGCCAGCAGCTTAGATAGAGGGTGGGGAACAGATACGCAGTATTTT.

The DNA for the CDR3 is TGCAGCGTTGAAGTAGGCAGGCCTTACAACGGGGAACTGTTTTTT. Its translation is CSVEVGRPYNGELFF. This chain joins TRBV29-1 and TRBJ1-4; no clear D gene. CDR3 length: 15 residues. Germline V gene sequence: CDR1 SQVTM, CDR2 ANQGSEA. V lost 1 base and J 12 bases, leaving 21 bases between the germline ends. Full variable domain (outside the CDR3, taken from reference TRBV29-1 and TRBJ1-4): SAVISQKPSRDICQRGTSLTIQCQVDSQVTMMFWYRQQPGQSLTLIATANQGSEATYESGFVIDKFPISRPNLTFSTLTVSNMSPEDSSIYLCSVEVGRPYNGELFFGSGTQLSVL.

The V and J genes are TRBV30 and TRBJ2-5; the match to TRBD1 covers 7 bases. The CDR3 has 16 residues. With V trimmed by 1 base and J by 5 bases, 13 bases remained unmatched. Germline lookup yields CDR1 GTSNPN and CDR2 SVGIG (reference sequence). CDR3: CAWSAFHRTGLETQYF. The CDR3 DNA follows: TGTGCCTGGAGTGCCTTTCACAGGACAGGTTTGGAGACCCAGTACTTC.

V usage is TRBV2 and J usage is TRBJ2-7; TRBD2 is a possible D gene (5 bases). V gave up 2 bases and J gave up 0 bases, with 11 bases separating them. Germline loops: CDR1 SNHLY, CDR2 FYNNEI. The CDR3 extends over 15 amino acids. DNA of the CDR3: TGTGCCAGCAGTGAACGAGGAGGAAGCTCCTACGAGCAGTACTTC. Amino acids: CASSERGGSSYEQYF.

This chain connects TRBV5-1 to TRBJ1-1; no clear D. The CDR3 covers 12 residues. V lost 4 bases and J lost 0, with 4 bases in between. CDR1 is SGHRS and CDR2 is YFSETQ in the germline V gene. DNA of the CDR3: TGCGCCAGCAGCCGAGTGAACACTGAAGCTTTCTTT. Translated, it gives CASSRVNTEAFF.

The CDR3 spells CASSSAGEGRDTQYF. DNA for the CDR3: TGTGCCAGCAGTAGCGCCGGGGAGGGAAGAGATACGCAGTATTTT. The chain combines TRBV27 with TRBJ2-3; the match to TRBD2 covers 7 bases. Germline V CDR1 and CDR2: MNHEY, SMNVEV (reference sequence). J was trimmed by 5 bases and V by 5 bases; bases with no gene match: 10. This CDR3 has 15 residues.

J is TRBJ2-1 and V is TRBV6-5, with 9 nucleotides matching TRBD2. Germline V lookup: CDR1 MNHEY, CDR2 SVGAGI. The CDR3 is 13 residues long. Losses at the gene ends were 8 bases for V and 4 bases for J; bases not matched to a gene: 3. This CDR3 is CASWAGGYNEQFF. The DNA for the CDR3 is TGTGCCAGCTGGGCGGGAGGGTACAATGAGCAGTTCTTC.

CDR3 DNA sequence: TGTGCCAGCAGGCCCCCCCAGCTAGCCCACGAGCAGTACTTC. It is translated as CASRPPQLAHEQYF. J is TRBJ2-7 and V is TRBV7-2; D is perhaps TRBD2 (5 bases). This CDR3 spans 14 amino acids. CDR1 SGHTA and CDR2 FQGNSA come from the germline V gene. Trimming took off 6 bases at V and 5 bases at J, with 17 bases between the two ends.

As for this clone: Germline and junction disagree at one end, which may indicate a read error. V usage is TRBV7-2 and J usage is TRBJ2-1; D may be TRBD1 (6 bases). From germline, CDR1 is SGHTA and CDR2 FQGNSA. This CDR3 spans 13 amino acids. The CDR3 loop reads CASSLLSSGQGIF. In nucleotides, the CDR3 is TGTGCCAGCAGCTTATTAAGCTCCGGCCAGGGGATCTTC.

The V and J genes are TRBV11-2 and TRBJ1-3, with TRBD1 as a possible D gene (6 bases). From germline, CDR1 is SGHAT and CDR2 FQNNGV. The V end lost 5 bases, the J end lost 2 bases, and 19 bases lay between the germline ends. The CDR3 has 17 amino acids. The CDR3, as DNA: TGTGCCAGCAGCCCGAGATTGAAAACAGGGACTGGAAACACCATATATTTT. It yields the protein CASSPRLKTGTGNTIYF.

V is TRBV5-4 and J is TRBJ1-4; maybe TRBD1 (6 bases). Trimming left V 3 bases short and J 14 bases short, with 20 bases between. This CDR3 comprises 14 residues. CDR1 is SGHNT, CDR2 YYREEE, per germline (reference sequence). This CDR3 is CASSWYHSTGPLFF. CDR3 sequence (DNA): TGTGCCAGCAGCTGGTATCACTCGACAGGACCTCTGTTTTTT.

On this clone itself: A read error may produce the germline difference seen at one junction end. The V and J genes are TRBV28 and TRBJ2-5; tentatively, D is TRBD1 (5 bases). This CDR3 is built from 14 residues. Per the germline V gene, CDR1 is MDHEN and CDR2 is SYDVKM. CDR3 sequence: CACSLYVGLAAQYF. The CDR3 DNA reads TGTGCCTGCAGCCTTTACGTGGGGCTGGCGGCCCAGTACTTC.

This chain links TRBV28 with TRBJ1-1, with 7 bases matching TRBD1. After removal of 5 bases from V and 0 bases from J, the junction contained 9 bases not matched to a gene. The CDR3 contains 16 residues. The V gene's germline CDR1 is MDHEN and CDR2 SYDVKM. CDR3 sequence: CASSLPGQPMNTEAFF. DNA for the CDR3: TGTGCCAGCAGTCTACCGGGACAGCCCATGAACACTGAAGCTTTCTTT.

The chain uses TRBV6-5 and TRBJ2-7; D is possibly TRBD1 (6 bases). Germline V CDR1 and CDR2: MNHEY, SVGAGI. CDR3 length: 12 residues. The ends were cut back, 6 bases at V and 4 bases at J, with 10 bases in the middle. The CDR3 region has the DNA TGTGCCAGCAGCCAGGGGCGATACGAGCAGTACTTC. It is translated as CASSQGRYEQYF.

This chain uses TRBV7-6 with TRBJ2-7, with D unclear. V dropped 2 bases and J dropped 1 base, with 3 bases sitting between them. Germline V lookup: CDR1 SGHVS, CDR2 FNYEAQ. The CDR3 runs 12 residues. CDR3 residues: CASSLTSYEQYF. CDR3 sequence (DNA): TGTGCCAGCAGCTTAACTTCCTACGAGCAGTACTTC. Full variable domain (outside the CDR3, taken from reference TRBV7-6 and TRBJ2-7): GAGVSQSPRYKVTKRGQDVALRCDPISGHVSLYWYRQALGQGPEFLTYFNYEAQQDKSGLPNDRFSAERPEGSISTLTIQRTEQRDSAMYRCASSLTSYEQYFGPGTRLTVT.

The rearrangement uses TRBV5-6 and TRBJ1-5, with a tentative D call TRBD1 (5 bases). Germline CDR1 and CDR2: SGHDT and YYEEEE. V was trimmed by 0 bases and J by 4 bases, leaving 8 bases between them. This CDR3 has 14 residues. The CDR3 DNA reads TGTGCCAGCAGCTTGGGCAGGGCGAATCAGCCCCAGCATTTT. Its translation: CASSLGRANQPQHF. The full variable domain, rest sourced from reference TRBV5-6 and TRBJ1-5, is DAGVTQSPTHLIKTRGQQVTLRCSPKSGHDTVSWYQQALGQGPQFIFQYYEEEERQRGNFPDRFSGHQFPNYSSELNVNALLLGDSALYLCASSLGRANQPQHFGDGTRLSIL.